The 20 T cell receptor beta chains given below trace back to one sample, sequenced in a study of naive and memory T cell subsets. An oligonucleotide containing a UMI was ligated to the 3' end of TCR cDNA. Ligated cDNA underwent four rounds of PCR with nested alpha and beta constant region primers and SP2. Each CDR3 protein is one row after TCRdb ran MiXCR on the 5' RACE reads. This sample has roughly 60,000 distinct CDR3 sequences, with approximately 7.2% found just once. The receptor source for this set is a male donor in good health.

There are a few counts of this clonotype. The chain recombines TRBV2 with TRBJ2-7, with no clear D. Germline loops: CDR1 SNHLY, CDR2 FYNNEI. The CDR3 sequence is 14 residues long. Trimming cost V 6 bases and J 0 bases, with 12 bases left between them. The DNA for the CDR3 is TGTGCCAGCAGGGTGGGATCCGACTCCTACGAGCAGTACTTC. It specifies CASRVGSDSYEQYF.

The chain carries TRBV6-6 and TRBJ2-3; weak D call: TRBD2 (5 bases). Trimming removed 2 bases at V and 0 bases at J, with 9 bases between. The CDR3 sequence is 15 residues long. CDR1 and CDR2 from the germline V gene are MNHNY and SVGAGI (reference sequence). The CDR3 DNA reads TGTGCCAGCAGTTACCATACGGGGAGCACAGATACGCAGTATTTT. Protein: CASSYHTGSTDTQYF.

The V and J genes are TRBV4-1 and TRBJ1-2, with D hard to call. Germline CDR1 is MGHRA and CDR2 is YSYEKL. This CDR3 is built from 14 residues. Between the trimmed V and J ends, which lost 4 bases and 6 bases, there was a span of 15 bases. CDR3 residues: CASSPTWGDDGYTF. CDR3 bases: TGCGCCAGCAGCCCCACTTGGGGTGACGATGGCTACACCTTC.

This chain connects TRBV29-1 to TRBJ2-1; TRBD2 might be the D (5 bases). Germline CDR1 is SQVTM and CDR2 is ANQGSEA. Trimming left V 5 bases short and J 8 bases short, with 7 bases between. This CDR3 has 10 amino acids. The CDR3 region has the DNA TGCAGCGTTTCGAGGGATGAGCAGTTCTTC. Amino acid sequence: CSVSRDEQFF.

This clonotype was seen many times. CDR3 sequence reads: CASSSTGREAFF. In nucleotides, the CDR3 is TGTGCCAGCAGCTCAACAGGGAGAGAAGCTTTCTTT. The chain uses TRBV5-4 and TRBJ1-1; D may be TRBD1 (6 bases). V was shortened by 3 bases and J by 8 bases, with 11 bases between the two germline ends. CDR1 and CDR2 from the germline V gene are SGHNT and YYREEE (reference sequence). The CDR3 runs to 12 residues.

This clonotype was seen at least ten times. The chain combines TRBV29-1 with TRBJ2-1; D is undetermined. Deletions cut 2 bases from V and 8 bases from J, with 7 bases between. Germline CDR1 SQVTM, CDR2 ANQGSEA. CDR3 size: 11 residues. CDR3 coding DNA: TGCAGCGTTGAACATAGCCATGAGCAGTTCTTC. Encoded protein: CSVEHSHEQFF.

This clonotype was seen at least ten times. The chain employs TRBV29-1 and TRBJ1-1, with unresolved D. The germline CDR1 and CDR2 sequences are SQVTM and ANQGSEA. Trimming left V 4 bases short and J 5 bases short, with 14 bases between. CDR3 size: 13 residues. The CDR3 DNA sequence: TGCAGCGTTGTGCTGAGTGAGTATACTGAAGCTTTCTTT. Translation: CSVVLSEYTEAFF.

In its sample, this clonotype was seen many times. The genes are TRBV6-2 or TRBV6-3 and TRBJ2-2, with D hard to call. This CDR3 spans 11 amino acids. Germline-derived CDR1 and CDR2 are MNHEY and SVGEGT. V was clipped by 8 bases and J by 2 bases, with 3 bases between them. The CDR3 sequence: CASSNTGELFF. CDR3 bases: TGTGCCAGCTCCAACACCGGGGAGCTGTTTTTT.

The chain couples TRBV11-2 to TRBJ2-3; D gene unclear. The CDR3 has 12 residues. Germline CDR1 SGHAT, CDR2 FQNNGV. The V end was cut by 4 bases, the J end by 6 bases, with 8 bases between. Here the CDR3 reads CASSSSGDTQYF. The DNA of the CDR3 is TGTGCCAGCAGCTCTTCTGGGGATACGCAGTATTTT. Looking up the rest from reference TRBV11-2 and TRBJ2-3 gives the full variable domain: EAGVAQSPRYKIIEKRQSVAFWCNPISGHATLYWYQQILGQGPKLLIQFQNNGVVDDSQLPKDRFSAERLKGVDSTLKIQPAKLEDSAVYLCASSSSGDTQYFGPGTRLTVL.

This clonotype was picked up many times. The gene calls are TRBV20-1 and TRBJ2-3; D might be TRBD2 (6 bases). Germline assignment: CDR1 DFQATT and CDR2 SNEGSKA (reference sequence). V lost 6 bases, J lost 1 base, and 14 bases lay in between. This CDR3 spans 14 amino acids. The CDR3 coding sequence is TGCAGTGCCCCTCGGGGCGGGGGCACAGATACGCAGTATTTT. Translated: CSAPRGGGTDTQYF.

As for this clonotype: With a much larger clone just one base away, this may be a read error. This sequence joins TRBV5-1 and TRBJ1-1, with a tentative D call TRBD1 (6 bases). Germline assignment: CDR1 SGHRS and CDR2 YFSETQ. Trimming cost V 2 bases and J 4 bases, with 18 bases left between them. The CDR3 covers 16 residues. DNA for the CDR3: TGCGCCAGCAGCTTATACACAGGGCGAGTGACCACTGAAGCTTTCTTT. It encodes CASSLYTGRVTTEAFF.

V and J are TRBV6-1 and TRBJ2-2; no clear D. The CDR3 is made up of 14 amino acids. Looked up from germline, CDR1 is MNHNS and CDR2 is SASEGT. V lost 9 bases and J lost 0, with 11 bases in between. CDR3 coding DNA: TGTGCCAGTGGCCTTCTGGCGAACACCGGGGAGCTGTTTTTT. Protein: CASGLLANTGELFF.

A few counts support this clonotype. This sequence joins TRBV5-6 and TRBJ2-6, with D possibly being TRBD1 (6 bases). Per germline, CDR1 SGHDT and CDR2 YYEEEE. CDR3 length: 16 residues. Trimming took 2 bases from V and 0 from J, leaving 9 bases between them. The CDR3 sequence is CASSFGQSSGANVLTF. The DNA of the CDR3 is TGTGCCAGCAGCTTCGGACAGAGCTCTGGGGCCAACGTCCTGACTTTC.

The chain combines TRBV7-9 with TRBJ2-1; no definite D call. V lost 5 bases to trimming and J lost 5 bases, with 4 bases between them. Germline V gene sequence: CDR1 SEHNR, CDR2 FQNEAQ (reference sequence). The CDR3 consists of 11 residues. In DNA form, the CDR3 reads TGTGCCAGCAGCGCAAACAATGAGCAGTTCTTC. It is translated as CASSANNEQFF.

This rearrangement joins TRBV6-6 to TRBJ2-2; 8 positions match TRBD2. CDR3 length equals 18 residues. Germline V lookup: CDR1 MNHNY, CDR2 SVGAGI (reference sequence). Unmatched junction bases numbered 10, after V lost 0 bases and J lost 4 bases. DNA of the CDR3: TGTGCCAGCAGTTACTCTTTAAGCGGGAGCGTGGGCACCGGGGAGCTGTTTTTT. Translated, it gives CASSYSLSGSVGTGELFF.

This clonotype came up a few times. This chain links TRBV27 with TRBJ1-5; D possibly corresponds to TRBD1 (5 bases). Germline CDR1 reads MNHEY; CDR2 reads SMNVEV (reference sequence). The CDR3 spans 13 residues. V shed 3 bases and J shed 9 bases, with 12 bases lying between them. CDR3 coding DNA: TGTGCCAGCAGTTTGGGGGGTTCCCCGCCCCAGCATTTT. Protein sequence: CASSLGGSPPQHF.

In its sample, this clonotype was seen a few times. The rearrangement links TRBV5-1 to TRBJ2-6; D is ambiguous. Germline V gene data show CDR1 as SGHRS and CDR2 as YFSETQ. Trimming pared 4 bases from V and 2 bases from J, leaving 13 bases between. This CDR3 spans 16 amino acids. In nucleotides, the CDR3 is TGCGCCAGCAGCCCCCTTACCGTGACTGGGGCCAACGTCCTGACTTTC. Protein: CASSPLTVTGANVLTF. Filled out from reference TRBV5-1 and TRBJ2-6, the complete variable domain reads KAGVTQTPRYLIKTRGQQVTLSCSPISGHRSVSWYQQTPGQGLQFLFEYFSETQRNKGNFPGRFSGRQFSNSRSEMNVSTLELGDSALYLCASSPLTVTGANVLTFGAGSRLTVL.

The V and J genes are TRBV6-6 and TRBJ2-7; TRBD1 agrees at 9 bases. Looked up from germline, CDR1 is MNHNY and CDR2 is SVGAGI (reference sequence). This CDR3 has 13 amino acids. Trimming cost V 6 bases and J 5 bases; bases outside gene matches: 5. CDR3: CASRGTGSDEQYF. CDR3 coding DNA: TGTGCCAGCAGAGGGACAGGGTCTGACGAGCAGTACTTC.

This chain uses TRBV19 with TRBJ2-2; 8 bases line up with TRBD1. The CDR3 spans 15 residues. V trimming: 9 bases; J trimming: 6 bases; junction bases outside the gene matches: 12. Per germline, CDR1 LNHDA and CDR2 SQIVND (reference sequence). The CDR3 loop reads CASGRPGGAPGELFF. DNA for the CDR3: TGTGCCAGCGGCAGACCAGGGGGCGCGCCCGGGGAGCTGTTTTTT.

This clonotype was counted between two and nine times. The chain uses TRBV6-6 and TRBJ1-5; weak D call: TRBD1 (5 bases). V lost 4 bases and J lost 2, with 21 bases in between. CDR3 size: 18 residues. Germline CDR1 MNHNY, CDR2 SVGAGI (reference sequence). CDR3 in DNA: TGTGCCAGCAGTTCCGAGAAGGGGTTGGTTTTAGGCAATCAGCCCCAGCATTTT. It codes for CASSSEKGLVLGNQPQHF.